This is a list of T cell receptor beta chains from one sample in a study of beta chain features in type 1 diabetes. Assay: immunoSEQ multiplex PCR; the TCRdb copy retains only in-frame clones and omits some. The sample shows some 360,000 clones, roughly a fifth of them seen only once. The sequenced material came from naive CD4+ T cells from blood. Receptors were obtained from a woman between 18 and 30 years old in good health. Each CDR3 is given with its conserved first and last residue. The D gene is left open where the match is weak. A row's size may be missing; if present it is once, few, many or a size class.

cdr3_aa: CSVGENYYEQYF
cdr3_nt: TGCAGCGTTGGAGAAAATTACTACGAGCAGTACTTC
d_call: NA
v_call: TRBV29-1
j_call: TRBJ2-7
clone_size: few

cdr3_aa: CASSPFDSPGNTGELFF
cdr3_nt: TGTGCCAGCTCACCCTTTGACAGTCCTGGCAACACCGGGGAGCTGTTTTTT
d_call: NA
v_call: TRBV18
j_call: TRBJ2-2
clone_size: NA

cdr3_aa: CSVGRYTDTQYF
cdr3_nt: TGCAGCGTGGGCAGGTACACAGATACGCAGTATTTT
d_call: NA
v_call: TRBV29-1
j_call: TRBJ2-3
clone_size: few

cdr3_aa: CASSNAGAGGYSDQYF
cdr3_nt: TGCGCCAGCAGCAACGCTGGGGCGGGGGGATACTCCGACCAGTACTTC
d_call: TRBD2
v_call: TRBV5-1
j_call: TRBJ2-7
clone_size: NA

cdr3_aa: CASSSGQGAYEQYF
cdr3_nt: TGTGCCAGCAGTTCCGGACAGGGGGCCTACGAGCAGTACTTC
d_call: TRBD1
v_call: TRBV6-5
j_call: TRBJ2-7
clone_size: few

cdr3_aa: CASSFQGGDEQYF
cdr3_nt: TGCGCCAGCAGCTTCCAGGGGGGCGACGAGCAGTACTTC
d_call: NA
v_call: TRBV4-1
j_call: TRBJ2-7
clone_size: few

cdr3_aa: CAWSQNQPQHF
cdr3_nt: TGTGCCTGGAGTCAGAATCAGCCCCAGCATTTT
d_call: NA
v_call: TRBV30
j_call: TRBJ1-5
clone_size: NA

cdr3_aa: CASTQRAGTEAFF
cdr3_nt: TGTGCCAGCACCCAGAGGGCGGGCACTGAAGCTTTCTTT
d_call: NA
v_call: TRBV7-2
j_call: TRBJ1-1
clone_size: NA

cdr3_aa: CAWSSGVNQPQHF
cdr3_nt: TGTGCCTGGAGTTCTGGAGTCAATCAGCCCCAGCATTTT
d_call: NA
v_call: TRBV30
j_call: TRBJ1-5
clone_size: NA

cdr3_aa: CASSQLPSGPLHF
cdr3_nt: TGCGCCAGCAGCCAACTACCATCGGGACCCCTCCACTTT
d_call: NA
v_call: TRBV4-1
j_call: TRBJ1-6
clone_size: few

cdr3_aa: CASSQESGNTIYF
cdr3_nt: TGCGCCAGCAGCCAAGAATCGGGGAACACCATATATTTT
d_call: NA
v_call: TRBV4-3
j_call: TRBJ1-3
clone_size: NA

cdr3_aa: CSVKGAGLDSPLHF
cdr3_nt: TGCAGCGTTAAGGGGGCAGGGTTAGATTCACCCCTCCACTTT
d_call: TRBD1
v_call: TRBV29-1
j_call: TRBJ1-6
clone_size: NA

cdr3_aa: CASGRQDTSTDTQYF
cdr3_nt: TGCGCCAGCGGCCGACAGGATACTAGCACAGATACGCAGTATTTT
d_call: NA
v_call: TRBV5-1
j_call: TRBJ2-3
clone_size: NA

cdr3_aa: CASSSGTSGPMISYEQYF
cdr3_nt: TGCGCCAGCAGCTCCGGGACTAGCGGGCCGATGATCTCCTACGAGCAGTACTTC
d_call: TRBD2
v_call: TRBV5-1
j_call: TRBJ2-7
clone_size: NA

cdr3_aa: CASSDPKSSYEQYF
cdr3_nt: TGTGCCAGCAGTGATCCCAAGAGCTCCTACGAGCAGTACTTC
d_call: NA
v_call: TRBV25-1
j_call: TRBJ2-7
clone_size: few

cdr3_aa: CASGSGAERMETQYF
cdr3_nt: TGCGCCAGCGGGAGCGGGGCTGAGCGAATGGAGACCCAGTACTTC
d_call: TRBD2
v_call: TRBV5-1
j_call: TRBJ2-5
clone_size: NA

cdr3_aa: CASSLVGGEVPYEQYF
cdr3_nt: TGCGCCAGCAGCTTGGTAGGGGGCGAGGTTCCCTACGAGCAGTACTTC
d_call: TRBD1
v_call: TRBV5-1
j_call: TRBJ2-7
clone_size: NA

cdr3_aa: CASGLKTTVLDKTEAFF
cdr3_nt: TGTGCTAGTGGTTTGAAGACCACGGTCCTGGACAAGACTGAAGCTTTCTTT
d_call: NA
v_call: TRBV12-5
j_call: TRBJ1-1
clone_size: NA

cdr3_aa: CAWGTSGSNEQFF
cdr3_nt: TGTGCCTGGGGGACTAGCGGGTCCAATGAGCAGTTCTTC
d_call: TRBD2
v_call: TRBV30
j_call: TRBJ2-1
clone_size: few

cdr3_aa: CASSRGGGATDTQYF
cdr3_nt: TGTGCCAGCTCGAGGGGCGGGGGGGCTACAGATACGCAGTATTTT
d_call: TRBD2
v_call: TRBV7-3
j_call: TRBJ2-3
clone_size: NA

cdr3_aa: CASRVDGTGANVLTF
cdr3_nt: TGTGCCAGCAGGGTGGACGGGACTGGGGCCAACGTCCTGACTTTC
d_call: NA
v_call: TRBV6-6
j_call: TRBJ2-6
clone_size: NA

cdr3_aa: CASSQVSAGNYGYTF
cdr3_nt: TGTGCCAGCAGCCAAGTCTCGGCAGGGAACTATGGCTACACCTTC
d_call: NA
v_call: TRBV4-2
j_call: TRBJ1-2
clone_size: few

cdr3_aa: CASSLAAGELFF
cdr3_nt: TGTGCCAGCAGCTTGGCCGCCGGGGAGCTGTTTTTT
d_call: NA
v_call: TRBV7-2
j_call: TRBJ2-2
clone_size: NA

cdr3_aa: CAISESIQANEQFF
cdr3_nt: TGTGCCATCAGTGAGTCGATCCAAGCAAATGAGCAGTTCTTC
d_call: NA
v_call: TRBV10-3
j_call: TRBJ2-1
clone_size: NA

cdr3_aa: CAWSGGQINTF
cdr3_nt: TGTGCCTGGAGTGGTGGACAGATCAACACCTTC
d_call: NA
v_call: TRBV30
j_call: TRBJ1-2
clone_size: NA

cdr3_aa: CASSQSLPLAKNIQYF
cdr3_nt: TGCGCCAGCAGCCAATCCCTCCCCCTCGCCAAAAACATTCAGTACTTC
d_call: NA
v_call: TRBV4-1
j_call: TRBJ2-4
clone_size: NA

cdr3_aa: CASSLRSGREETQYF
cdr3_nt: TGCGCCAGCAGCTTGAGGAGCGGGAGGGAGGAGACCCAGTACTTC
d_call: TRBD2
v_call: TRBV5-1
j_call: TRBJ2-5
clone_size: NA

cdr3_aa: CASSLDGPPAHSYNEQFF
cdr3_nt: TGTGCCAGCAGCTTAGATGGGCCACCAGCCCACTCCTACAATGAGCAGTTCTTC
d_call: NA
v_call: TRBV7-8
j_call: TRBJ2-1
clone_size: few

cdr3_aa: CASPRLAGGGTQYF
cdr3_nt: TGTGCCAGCCCCCGACTAGCGGGAGGCGGGACGCAGTATTTT
d_call: TRBD2
v_call: TRBV28
j_call: TRBJ2-3
clone_size: few

cdr3_aa: CASSRGFEEKLFF
cdr3_nt: TGTGCCAGCAGCCGGGGGTTTGAGGAAAAACTGTTTTTT
d_call: NA
v_call: TRBV7-9
j_call: TRBJ1-4
clone_size: NA

cdr3_aa: CASSPGLAGFLTDTQYF
cdr3_nt: TGTGCCAGCAGCCCGGGACTAGCGGGTTTTCTCACAGATACGCAGTATTTT
d_call: TRBD2
v_call: TRBV13
j_call: TRBJ2-3
clone_size: NA

cdr3_aa: CASSPEGHENGYTF
cdr3_nt: TGTGCCAGCTCACCGGAGGGCCATGAGAATGGCTACACCTTC
d_call: NA
v_call: TRBV18
j_call: TRBJ1-2
clone_size: NA

cdr3_aa: CASSSGLTEETQYF
cdr3_nt: TGTGCCAGCAGCTCGGGACTCACCGAAGAGACCCAGTACTTC
d_call: NA
v_call: TRBV5-4
j_call: TRBJ2-5
clone_size: NA

cdr3_aa: CASSLLGGETQYF
cdr3_nt: TGTGCCAGCAGTTTACTAGGAGGAGAGACCCAGTACTTC
d_call: NA
v_call: TRBV27
j_call: TRBJ2-5
clone_size: NA

cdr3_aa: CAWSGGGTSTSRKTQYF
cdr3_nt: TGTGCCTGGAGTGGGGGAGGTACCAGCACCTCAAGAAAGACCCAGTACTTC
d_call: NA
v_call: TRBV30
j_call: TRBJ2-5
clone_size: few

cdr3_aa: CASSARGTDTQYF
cdr3_nt: TGTGCCAGCAGCGCCCGAGGCACAGATACGCAGTATTTT
d_call: NA
v_call: TRBV9
j_call: TRBJ2-3
clone_size: few